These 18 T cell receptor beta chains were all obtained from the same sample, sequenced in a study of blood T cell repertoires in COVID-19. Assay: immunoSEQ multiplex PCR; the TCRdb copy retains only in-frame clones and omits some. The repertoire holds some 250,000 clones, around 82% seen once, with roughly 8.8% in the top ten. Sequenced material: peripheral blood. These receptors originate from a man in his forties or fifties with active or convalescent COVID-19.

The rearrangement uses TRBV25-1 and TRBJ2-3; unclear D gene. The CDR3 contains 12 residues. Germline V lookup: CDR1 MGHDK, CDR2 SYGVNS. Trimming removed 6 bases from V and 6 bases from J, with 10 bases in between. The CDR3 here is CASRETRDTQYF. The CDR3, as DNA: TGTGCCAGCAGGGAGACGCGTGATACGCAGTATTTT.

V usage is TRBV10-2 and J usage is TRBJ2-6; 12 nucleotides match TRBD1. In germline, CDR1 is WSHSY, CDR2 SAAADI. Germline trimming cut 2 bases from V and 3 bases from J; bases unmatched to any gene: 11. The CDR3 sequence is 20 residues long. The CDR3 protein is CASSEQINRDRGLGANVLTF. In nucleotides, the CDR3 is TGCGCCAGCAGTGAGCAAATTAACCGGGACAGGGGGCTTGGGGCCAACGTCCTGACTTTC.

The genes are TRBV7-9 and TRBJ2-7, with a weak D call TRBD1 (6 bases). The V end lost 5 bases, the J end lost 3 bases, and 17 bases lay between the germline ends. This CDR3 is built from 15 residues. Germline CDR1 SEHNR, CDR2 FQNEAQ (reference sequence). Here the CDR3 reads CASSHITGTNYEQYF. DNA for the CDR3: TGTGCCAGCAGCCATATAACCGGGACAAACTACGAGCAGTACTTC.

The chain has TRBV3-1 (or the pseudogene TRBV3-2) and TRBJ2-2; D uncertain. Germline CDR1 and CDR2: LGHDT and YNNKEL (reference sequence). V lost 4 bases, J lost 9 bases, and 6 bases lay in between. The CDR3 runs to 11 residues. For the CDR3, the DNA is TGTGCCAGCAGCCGTTTCAGGGAGCTGTTTTTT. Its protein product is CASSRFRELFF.

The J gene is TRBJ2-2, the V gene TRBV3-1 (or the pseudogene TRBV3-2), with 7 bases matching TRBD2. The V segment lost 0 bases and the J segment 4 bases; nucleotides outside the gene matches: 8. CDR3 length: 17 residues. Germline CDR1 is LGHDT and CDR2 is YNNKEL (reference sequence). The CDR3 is CASSQDGGSFITGELFF. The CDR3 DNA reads TGTGCCAGCAGCCAAGACGGGGGGTCCTTTATCACCGGGGAGCTGTTTTTT.

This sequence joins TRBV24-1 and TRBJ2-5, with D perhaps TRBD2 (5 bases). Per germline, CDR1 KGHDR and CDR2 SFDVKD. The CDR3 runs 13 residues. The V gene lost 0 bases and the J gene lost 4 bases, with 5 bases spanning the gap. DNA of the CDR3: TGTGCCACCAGTGATTTGCTAGCAGAGACCCAGTACTTC. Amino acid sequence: CATSDLLAETQYF.

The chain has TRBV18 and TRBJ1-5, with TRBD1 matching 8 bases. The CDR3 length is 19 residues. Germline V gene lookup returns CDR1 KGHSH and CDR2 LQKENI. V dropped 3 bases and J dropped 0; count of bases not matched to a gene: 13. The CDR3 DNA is TGTGCCAGCTCACCCCCTAACCCATCAGGGGGCGATAGCAATCAGCCCCAGCATTTT. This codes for CASSPPNPSGGDSNQPQHF.

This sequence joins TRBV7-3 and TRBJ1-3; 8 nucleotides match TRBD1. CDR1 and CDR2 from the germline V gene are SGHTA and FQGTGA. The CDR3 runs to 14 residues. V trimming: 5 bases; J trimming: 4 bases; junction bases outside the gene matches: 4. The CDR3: CASSPDRGGNTIYF. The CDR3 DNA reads TGTGCCAGCAGCCCCGACAGGGGAGGAAACACCATATATTTT. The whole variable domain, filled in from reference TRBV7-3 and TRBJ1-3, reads GAGVSQTPSNKVTEKGKYVELRCDPISGHTALYWYRQSLGQGPEFLIYFQGTGAADDSGLPNDRFFAVRPEGSVSTLKIQRTERGDSAVYLCASSPDRGGNTIYFGEGSWLTVV.

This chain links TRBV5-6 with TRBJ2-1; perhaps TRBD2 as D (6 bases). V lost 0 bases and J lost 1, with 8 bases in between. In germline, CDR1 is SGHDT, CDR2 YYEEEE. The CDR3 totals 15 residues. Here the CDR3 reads CASSLVAESYNEQFF. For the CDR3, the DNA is TGTGCCAGCAGCTTGGTAGCGGAGTCCTACAATGAGCAGTTCTTC.

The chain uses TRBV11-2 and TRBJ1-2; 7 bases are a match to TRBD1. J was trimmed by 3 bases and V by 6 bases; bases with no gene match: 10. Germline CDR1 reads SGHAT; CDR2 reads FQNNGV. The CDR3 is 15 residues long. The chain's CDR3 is CASRRLGGNDYGYTF. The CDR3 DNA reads TGTGCCAGCAGGCGCTTAGGGGGCAACGACTATGGCTACACCTTC. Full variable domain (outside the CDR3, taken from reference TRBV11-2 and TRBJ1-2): EAGVAQSPRYKIIEKRQSVAFWCNPISGHATLYWYQQILGQGPKLLIQFQNNGVVDDSQLPKDRFSAERLKGVDSTLKIQPAKLEDSAVYLCASRRLGGNDYGYTFGSGTRLTVV.

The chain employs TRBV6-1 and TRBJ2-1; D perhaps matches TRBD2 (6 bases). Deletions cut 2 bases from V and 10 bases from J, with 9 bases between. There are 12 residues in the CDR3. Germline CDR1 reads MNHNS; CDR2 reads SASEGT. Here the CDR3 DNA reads TGTGCCAGCAGTGAAATAACTAGCGAGCAGTTCTTC. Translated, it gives CASSEITSEQFF.

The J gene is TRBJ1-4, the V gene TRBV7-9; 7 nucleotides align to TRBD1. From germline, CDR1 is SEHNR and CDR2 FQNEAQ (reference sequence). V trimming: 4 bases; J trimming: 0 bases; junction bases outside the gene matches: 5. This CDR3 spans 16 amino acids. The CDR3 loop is CASSWWDSTTNEKLFF. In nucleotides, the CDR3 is TGTGCCAGCAGCTGGTGGGACAGTACAACTAATGAAAAACTGTTTTTT.

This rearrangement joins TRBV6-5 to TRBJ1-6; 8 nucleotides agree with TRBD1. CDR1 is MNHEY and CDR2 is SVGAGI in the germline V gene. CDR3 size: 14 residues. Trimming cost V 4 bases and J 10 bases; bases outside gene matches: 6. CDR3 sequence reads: CASSLQGVKSPLHF. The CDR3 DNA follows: TGTGCCAGCAGTTTACAGGGGGTCAAATCACCCCTCCACTTT.

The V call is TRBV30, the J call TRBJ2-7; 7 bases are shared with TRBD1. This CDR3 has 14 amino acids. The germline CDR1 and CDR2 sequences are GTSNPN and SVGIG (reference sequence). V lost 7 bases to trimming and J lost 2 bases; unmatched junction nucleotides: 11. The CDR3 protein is CAFAQGVLAYEQYF. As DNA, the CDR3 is TGTGCCTTTGCCCAGGGGGTCCTCGCCTACGAGCAGTACTTC.

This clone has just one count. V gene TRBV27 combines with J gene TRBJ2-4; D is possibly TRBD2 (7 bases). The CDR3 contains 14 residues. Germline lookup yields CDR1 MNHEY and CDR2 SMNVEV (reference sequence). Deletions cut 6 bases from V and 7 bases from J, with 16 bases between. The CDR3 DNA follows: TGTGCCAGCAGGGGATGGGGGGGCGCTAACATTCAGTACTTC. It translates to CASRGWGGANIQYF.

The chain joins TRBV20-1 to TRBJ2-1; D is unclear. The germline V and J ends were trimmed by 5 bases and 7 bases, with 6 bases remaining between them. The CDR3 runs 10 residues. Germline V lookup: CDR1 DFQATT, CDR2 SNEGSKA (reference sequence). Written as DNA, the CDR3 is TGCAGTGCTCTTGCGAATGAGCAGTTCTTC. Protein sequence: CSALANEQFF.

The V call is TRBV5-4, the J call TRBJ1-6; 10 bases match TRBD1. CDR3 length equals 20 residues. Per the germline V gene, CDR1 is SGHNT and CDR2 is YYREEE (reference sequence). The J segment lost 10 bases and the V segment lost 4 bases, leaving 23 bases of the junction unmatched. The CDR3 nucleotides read TGTGCCAGCAGCCGGGGAGTTGTGGATAGACAGGGGGCGAGGGGGTCACCCCTCCACTTT. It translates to CASSRGVVDRQGARGSPLHF. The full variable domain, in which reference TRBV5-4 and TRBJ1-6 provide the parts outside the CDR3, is ETGVTQSPTHLIKTRGQQVTLRCSSQSGHNTVSWYQQALGQGPQFIFQYYREEENGRGNFPPRFSGLQFPNYSSELNVNALELDDSALYLCASSRGVVDRQGARGSPLHFGNGTRLTVT.

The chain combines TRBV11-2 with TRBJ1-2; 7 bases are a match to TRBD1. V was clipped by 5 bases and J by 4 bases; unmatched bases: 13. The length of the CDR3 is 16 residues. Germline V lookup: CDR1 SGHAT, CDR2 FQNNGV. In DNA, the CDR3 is TGTGCCAGCAGCATAGGGACAGACCAACGGGCCTATGGCTACACCTTC. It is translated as CASSIGTDQRAYGYTF.